These 8 T cell receptor beta chains were sequenced from one sample in a study of OX40 agonist ivuxolimab in advanced cancers. The library was generated by the immunoSEQ multiplex PCR assay. Here the immuneACCESS table is served through TCRdb, limited to in-frame sequences with V and J called. Missing clones are a known gap in these copies; in checked studies unresolved V genes cover under half, and the rest lacks a known reason. Here the sample has tens of thousands of clones; around 89% occur a single time. The top ten hold about a tenth of the sample. Material: CD4+ or CD8+ T cells sorted from blood, obtained in a trial of the OX40 agonist ivuxolimab. These receptors were collected from an adult with an advanced solid tumor such as melanoma, head and neck, liver or kidney cancer.

The genes are TRBV6-5 and TRBJ2-7; possible D gene TRBD1, 6 bases. The CDR3 has 13 residues. Between the trimmed V and J ends, which lost 6 bases and 5 bases, there was a span of 14 bases. CDR1 and CDR2 (germline): MNHEY, SVGAGI. The CDR3 loop reads CASRTGWGHEQYF. For the CDR3, the DNA is TGTGCCAGCAGAACAGGGTGGGGGCACGAGCAGTACTTC.

The chain recombines TRBV11-3 with TRBJ2-7, with D unresolved. Trimming stripped 3 bases from V and 3 bases from J, with 6 bases between. From germline, CDR1 is SGHNT and CDR2 YENEEA. The CDR3 has 12 amino acids. The CDR3: CASSFTGYEQYF. For the CDR3, the DNA is TGTGCCAGCAGCTTCACCGGCTACGAGCAGTACTTC.

The V and J genes are TRBV2 and TRBJ1-5; 7 bases agree with TRBD1. The CDR3 is made up of 14 amino acids. The V gene end was trimmed by 5 bases and the J gene end by 4 bases; junction bases not matched to a gene: 5. Germline loops: CDR1 SNHLY, CDR2 FYNNEI. CDR3 loop: CASSSGQKNQPQHF. The CDR3, as DNA: TGTGCCAGCAGTTCGGGACAGAAAAATCAGCCCCAGCATTTT.

This clone was seen just once. The J gene is TRBJ2-7, the V gene TRBV13; D is possibly TRBD1 or TRBD2 (5 bases each). Per the germline V gene, CDR1 is PRHDT and CDR2 is FYEKMQ (reference sequence). V was cut by 5 bases and J by 5 bases, with 13 bases left in between. This CDR3 region has 13 residues. CDR3 in DNA: TGTGCCAGCAGCCCGGGACCAACGGACGAGCAGTACTTC. Protein product: CASSPGPTDEQYF.

This clone was seen a few times. In DNA, the CDR3 is TGCGCCAGCAGCTCGCTAGCGGGAGGCACAAAGACCCAGTACTTC. Its translation: CASSSLAGGTKTQYF. The chain joins TRBV5-1 to TRBJ2-5, with 11 positions matching TRBD2. V gave up 3 bases and J gave up 6 bases; unmatched junction bases: 7. CDR3 length equals 15 residues. Per the germline V gene, CDR1 is SGHRS and CDR2 is YFSETQ.

This rearrangement joins TRBV5-1 to TRBJ2-1; D gene unclear. CDR3 length: 15 amino acids. The V gene's germline CDR1 is SGHRS and CDR2 YFSETQ. With 2 bases removed from V and 0 bases from J, the gap between germline ends came to 9 bases. CDR3 DNA sequence: TGCGCCAGCAGCTTCCCGATTAGCTCCTACAATGAGCAGTTCTTC. This translates into CASSFPISSYNEQFF.

The rearrangement joins TRBV7-2 to TRBJ1-5; TRBD1 matches at 7 bases. This CDR3 is built from 14 residues. Looked up from germline, CDR1 is SGHTA and CDR2 is FQGNSA. The ends lost 5 bases at V and 4 bases at J; junction bases unmatched: 5. This CDR3 is CASSIRQGNQPQHF. CDR3 sequence (DNA): TGTGCCAGCAGCATTAGACAGGGAAATCAGCCCCAGCATTTT.

The V gene is TRBV4-1, the J gene TRBJ1-4, with 8 bases aligning to TRBD1. This CDR3 is built from 14 residues. Trimming removed 10 bases from V and 7 bases from J; junction bases left unmatched: 11. CDR1 is MGHRA, CDR2 YSYEKL, per germline. In DNA, the CDR3 is TGCGCCACTAAAAAGACAGGGGTTGCTGAAAAACTGTTTTTT. It specifies CATKKTGVAEKLFF.